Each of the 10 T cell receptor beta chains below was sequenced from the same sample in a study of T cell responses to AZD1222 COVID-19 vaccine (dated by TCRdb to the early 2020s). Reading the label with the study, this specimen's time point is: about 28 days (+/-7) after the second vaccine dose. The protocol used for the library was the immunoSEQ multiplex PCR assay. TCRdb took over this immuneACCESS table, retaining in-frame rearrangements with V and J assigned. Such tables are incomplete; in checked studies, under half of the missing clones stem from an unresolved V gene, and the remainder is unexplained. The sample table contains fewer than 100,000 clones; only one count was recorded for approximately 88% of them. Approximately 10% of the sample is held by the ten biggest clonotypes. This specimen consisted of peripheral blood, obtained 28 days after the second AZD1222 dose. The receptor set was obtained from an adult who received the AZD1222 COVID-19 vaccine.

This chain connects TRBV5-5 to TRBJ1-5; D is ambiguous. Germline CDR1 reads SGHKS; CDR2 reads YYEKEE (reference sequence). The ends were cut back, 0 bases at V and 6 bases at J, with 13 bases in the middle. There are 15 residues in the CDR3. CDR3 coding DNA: TGTGCCAGCAGCTTGGTAGCAGTCGGCGGTCAGCCCCAGCATTTT. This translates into CASSLVAVGGQPQHF.

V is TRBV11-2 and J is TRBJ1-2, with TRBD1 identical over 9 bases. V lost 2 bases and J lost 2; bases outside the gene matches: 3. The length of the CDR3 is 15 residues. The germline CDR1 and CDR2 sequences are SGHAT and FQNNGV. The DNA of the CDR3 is TGTGCCAGCAGCTTAACAGGGGGCTGGAACTATGGCTACACCTTC. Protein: CASSLTGGWNYGYTF.

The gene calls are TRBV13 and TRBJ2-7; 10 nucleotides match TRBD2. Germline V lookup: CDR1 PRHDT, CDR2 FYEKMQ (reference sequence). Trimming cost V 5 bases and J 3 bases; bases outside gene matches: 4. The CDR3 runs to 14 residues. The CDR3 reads CASSGTSAYYEQYF. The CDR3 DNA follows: TGTGCCAGCAGCGGGACTAGCGCTTACTACGAGCAGTACTTC.

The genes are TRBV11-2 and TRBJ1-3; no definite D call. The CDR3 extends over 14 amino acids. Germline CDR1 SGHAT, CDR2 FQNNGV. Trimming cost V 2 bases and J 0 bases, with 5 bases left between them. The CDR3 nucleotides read TGTGCCAGCAGCTTAATCAGCTCTGGAAACACCATATATTTT. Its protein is CASSLISSGNTIYF.

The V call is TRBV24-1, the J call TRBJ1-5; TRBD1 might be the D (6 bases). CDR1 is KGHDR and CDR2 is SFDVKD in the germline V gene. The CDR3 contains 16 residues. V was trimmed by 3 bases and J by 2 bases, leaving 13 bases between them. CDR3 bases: TGTGCCACCAGTGATCCCGGGACAAGGGGCAATCAGCCCCAGCATTTT. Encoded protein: CATSDPGTRGNQPQHF.

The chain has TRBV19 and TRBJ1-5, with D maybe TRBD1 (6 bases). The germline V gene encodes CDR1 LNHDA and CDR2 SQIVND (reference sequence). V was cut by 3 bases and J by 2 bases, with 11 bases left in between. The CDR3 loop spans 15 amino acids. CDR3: CASSMIQGGNQPQHF. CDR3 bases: TGTGCCAGTAGTATGATACAGGGCGGCAATCAGCCCCAGCATTTT.

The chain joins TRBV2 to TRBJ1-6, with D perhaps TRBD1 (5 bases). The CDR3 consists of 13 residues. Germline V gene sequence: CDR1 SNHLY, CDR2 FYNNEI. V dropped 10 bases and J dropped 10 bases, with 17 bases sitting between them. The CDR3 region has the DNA TGTGCCACCCGGGCACAGGTTGAGTCACCCCTCCACTTT. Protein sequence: CATRAQVESPLHF.

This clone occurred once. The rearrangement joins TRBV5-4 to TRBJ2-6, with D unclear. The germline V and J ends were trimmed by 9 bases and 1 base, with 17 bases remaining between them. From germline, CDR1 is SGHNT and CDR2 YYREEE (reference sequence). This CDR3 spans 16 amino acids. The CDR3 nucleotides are TGTGCCACAAACTCGGGCGCCTATTCTGGGGCCAACGTCCTGACTTTC. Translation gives CATNSGAYSGANVLTF.

CDR3 residues: CASSQEGKAGQNTGELFF. In DNA form, the CDR3 reads TGCGCCAGCAGCCAAGAGGGGAAAGCGGGGCAGAACACCGGGGAGCTGTTTTTT. The rearrangement links TRBV4-3 to TRBJ2-2; 7 nucleotides align to TRBD2. Unmatched junction bases numbered 8, after V lost 0 bases and J lost 1 base. The germline V gene encodes CDR1 LGHNA and CDR2 YSLEER. The CDR3 contains 18 residues.

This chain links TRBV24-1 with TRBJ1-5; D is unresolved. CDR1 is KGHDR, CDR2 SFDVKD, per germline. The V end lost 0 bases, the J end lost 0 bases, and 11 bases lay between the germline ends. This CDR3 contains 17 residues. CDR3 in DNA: TGTGCCACCAGTGATTTGGGCAGGAGGAATAGCAATCAGCCCCAGCATTTT. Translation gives CATSDLGRRNSNQPQHF.